These T cell receptor beta chains were read from a single sample in a study of T cells in Graves' hyperthyroidism and ophthalmopathy. TCRdb called the multiplex PCR reads again in MiXCR, with one record for every CDR3 protein. The top ten hold roughly 14% of the sample, which has about 570,000 distinct CDR3 sequences, approximately 15% seen once. Sequenced: blood. The origin of the receptors is a woman in her thirties or forties with Graves' hyperthyroidism. Each CDR3 is given with its conserved first and last residue. The D gene is left open where the match is weak. Clone size is not always given. Where it is, it says once, few, many or a class for expanded clones.

TRBJ2-6	NA	NA	19	TRBV5-1	TGCGCCAGCAGCTTGGGGGGGGGCGCGGGGAACTCTGGGGCCAACGTCCTGACTTTC	CASSLGGGAGNSGANVLTF
TRBJ1-1	NA	few	15	TRBV6-1	TGTGCCAGCAGTGAGGGCGGGGGCAGGAACACTGAAGCTTTCTTT	CASSEGGGRNTEAFF
TRBJ2-3	NA	many	13	TRBV29-1	TGCAGCGTTGAGAGAGGTGTGGGAGATACGCAGTATTTT	CSVERGVGDTQYF
TRBJ1-1	NA	NA	15	TRBV10-3	TGTGCCATCAGTGGGTCGGGCAGCCTGAACACTGAAGCTTTCTTT	CAISGSGSLNTEAFF
TRBJ1-2	TRBD1	many	12	TRBV28	TGTGCCAGCCTAGGACAGGGCGAGGGCTACACCTTC	CASLGQGEGYTF
TRBJ1-3	NA	NA	14	TRBV6-1	TGTGCCAGCACCACTCTCCGACTTCAAAACACCATATATTTT	CASTTLRLQNTIYF
TRBJ2-2	NA	many	15	TRBV11-2	TGTGCCAGCAACTACCGGGCCCTAAACACCGGGGAGCTGTTTTTT	CASNYRALNTGELFF
TRBJ2-7	NA	many	12	TRBV20-1	TGCAGTTCGAACAGCCTGACCTACGAGCAGTACTTC	CSSNSLTYEQYF
TRBJ2-6	NA	NA	15	TRBV25-1	TGTGCCAGCAGTGACACAGGGCCTGGGGCCAACGTCCTGACTTTC	CASSDTGPGANVLTF
TRBJ2-3	TRBD2	NA	17	TRBV11-2	TGTGCCAGCAGCTTAGGAAGGACTAGCGGATACACAGATACGCAGTATTTT	CASSLGRTSGYTDTQYF
TRBJ2-7	TRBD2	few	13	TRBV7-3	TGTGTCAGCAGCTTAGGGCTAGCGGGAGAGCAGTACTTC	CVSSLGLAGEQYF
TRBJ2-6	NA	many	15	TRBV2	TGTGCCAGCAATGAGGTTAACTCTGGGGCCAACGTCCTGACTTTC	CASNEVNSGANVLTF
TRBJ2-7	TRBD1	NA	15	TRBV6-5	TGTGCCAGCAGTTACTCCGGACAGGGGGTCTACGAGCAGTACTTC	CASSYSGQGVYEQYF
TRBJ2-5	NA	few	13	TRBV27	TGTGCCAGTAAGGCACAGGGGGGGGAGACCCAGTACTTC	CASKAQGGETQYF
TRBJ2-3	NA	NA	16	TRBV25-1	TGTGCCAGCAGTATTCCGGGCCTGGGTTACACAGATACGCAGTATTTT	CASSIPGLGYTDTQYF
TRBJ2-2	NA	many	14	TRBV7-2	TGTGCCAGCAGTTCCAGCCAGATGGTCGGGGAGCTGTTTTTT	CASSSSQMVGELFF
TRBJ2-7	NA	many	13	TRBV12-3/TRBV12-4	TGTGCCAGCAGAACGGGACCCAGCGCCGAGCAGTACTTC	CASRTGPSAEQYF
TRBJ2-7	NA	many	14	TRBV6-1	TGTGCCAGCAGTCCCCCGGTTGCAAGCAACGAGCAGTACTTC	CASSPPVASNEQYF
TRBJ2-7	TRBD2	many	16	TRBV5-1	TGCGCCAGCAGCTTGGGCCGCGGGAGCCCCCCCTACGAGCAGTACTTC	CASSLGRGSPPYEQYF
TRBJ1-5	NA	many	15	TRBV28	TGTGCCAGCAGTTTTACGGCAGTGGGAAATCAGCCCCAGCATTTT	CASSFTAVGNQPQHF
TRBJ1-5	NA	many	12	TRBV12-3/TRBV12-4	TGTGCCAGCACCCGTGGCAATCAGCCCCAGCATTTT	CASTRGNQPQHF
TRBJ2-7	TRBD1	NA	17	TRBV19	TGTGCCAGTAGTATCGTCTCTACCGGGACAGGGGGAGTAGAGCAGTACTTC	CASSIVSTGTGGVEQYF
TRBJ1-2	NA	NA	15	TRBV5-1	TGCGCCAGCAGCTTGGTGGCAGGAAATAACTATGGCTACACCTTC	CASSLVAGNNYGYTF
TRBJ2-5	TRBD2	many	15	TRBV20-1	TGCAGTGCTAGAGATGCACTAGCGGTGGGAGAGACCCAGTACTTC	CSARDALAVGETQYF
TRBJ1-2	TRBD1	many	14	TRBV28	TGTGCCAGCAGTTCCCGGGACAGGTCCTATGGCTACACCTTC	CASSSRDRSYGYTF
TRBJ1-3	NA	NA	14	TRBV9	TGTGCCAGCAGCGCCGTGGACACTGGAAACACCATATATTTT	CASSAVDTGNTIYF
TRBJ2-7	TRBD2	NA	15	TRBV7-9	TGTGCCAGCAGCTCGAGGACTAGTACGACCTACGAGCAGTACTTC	CASSSRTSTTYEQYF
TRBJ2-7	TRBD1	NA	14	TRBV6-1	TGTGCCTGCCTTCCGGGACAGAGCTCCTACGAGCAGTACTTC	CACLPGQSSYEQYF
TRBJ2-7	TRBD1	many	15	TRBV11-2	TGTGCCAGCAGGGACCGGGACAGGGGATCCTACGAGCAGTACTTC	CASRDRDRGSYEQYF
TRBJ1-5	NA	many	11	TRBV2	TGTGCCAGCAGTTATAATCAGCCCCAGCATTTT	CASSYNQPQHF
TRBJ1-3	NA	many	15	TRBV5-1	TGCGCCAGCAGCTTGACTTGGCTCTCTGGAAACACCATATATTTT	CASSLTWLSGNTIYF
TRBJ2-7	TRBD2	NA	15	TRBV5-1	TGTGCCAGCAGCTCTCTAGCGGGGGGAGTCTACGAGCAGTACTTC	CASSSLAGGVYEQYF
TRBJ1-1	NA	NA	13	TRBV6-1	TGTGCCAGCAGGAAGATAACGAACACTGAAGCTTTCTTT	CASRKITNTEAFF
TRBJ1-5	TRBD1	many	17	TRBV4-1	TGCGCCAGCAGCCAAGATTCCGACAGGGCTGCCAATCAGCCCCAGCATTTT	CASSQDSDRAANQPQHF
TRBJ2-1	NA	many	15	TRBV7-2	TGTGCCAGCAGCTTAGCGGCCTACTCCTACAATGAGCAGTTCTTC	CASSLAAYSYNEQFF
TRBJ2-6	NA	NA	16	TRBV27	TGTGCCAGCAGTTTGAACAGGAACTCTGGGGCCAACGTCCTGACTTTC	CASSLNRNSGANVLTF
TRBJ1-1	NA	NA	14	TRBV5-1	TGCGCCAGCAGCCCCCCCCGGGACACTAAAGAAGCTTTCTTT	CASSPPRDTKEAFF
TRBJ1-1	NA	NA	13	TRBV20-1	TGCAGTGCTAGTGACACCCGGGGCACTGAAGCTTTCTTT	CSASDTRGTEAFF
TRBJ2-3	TRBD2	many	16	TRBV18	TGTGCCAGCTCACCGGGACTAGCGGGAAGGACAGATACGCAGTATTTT	CASSPGLAGRTDTQYF
TRBJ1-3	TRBD1	NA	17	TRBV6-5	TGTGCCAGCAGTTACTCGATTGACAGGGGAGTCGGAAACACCATATATTTT	CASSYSIDRGVGNTIYF
TRBJ2-7	NA	NA	13	TRBV10-2	TGCGCCAGCAGTCTTCCTAACCCCTACGAGCAGTACTTC	CASSLPNPYEQYF
TRBJ1-5	TRBD1	many	14	TRBV10-3	TGTGCCATCAGTGATTGGGACAGGGACCAGCCCCAGCATTTT	CAISDWDRDQPQHF
TRBJ2-7	TRBD2	many	15	TRBV5-1	TGCGCCAGCAGCTTTATGAGCGGGAGTTCTAACGAGCAGTACTTC	CASSFMSGSSNEQYF
TRBJ2-3	NA	many	19	TRBV7-9	TGTGCCAGCAGCCCTGACCGGCGGACCGCGGGCGTAGAGGCAGATACGCAGTATTTT	CASSPDRRTAGVEADTQYF
TRBJ2-7	TRBD2	few	14	TRBV6-1	TGTGCCAGCAGTGACTGGACTAGCGGGAGTCGGGGGCACTTC	CASSDWTSGSRGHF
TRBJ2-1	NA	few	12	TRBV20-1	TGCAGTGCCTCCGACCATAAAAATGAGCAGTTCTTC	CSASDHKNEQFF
TRBJ1-1	NA	many	14	TRBV12-3/TRBV12-4	TGTGCCAGCAGTTTGATGGATATGAACACTGAAGCTTTCTTT	CASSLMDMNTEAFF
TRBJ1-2	NA	many	16	TRBV30	TGTGCCTGGAGTGTAAGAGGAGCAGGCCGAAACTATGGCTACACCTTC	CAWSVRGAGRNYGYTF
TRBJ1-4	NA	NA	14	TRBV5-8	TGTGCCAGCAGCTTCTCGCCGAGTAATGAAAAACTGTTTTTT	CASSFSPSNEKLFF
TRBJ2-7	NA	many	16	TRBV2	TGTGCCAGCAGTGATCAGCGACAGGCGCGCTCCTACGAGCAGTACTTC	CASSDQRQARSYEQYF
TRBJ2-3	TRBD2	many	13	TRBV28	TGTGCCAGCACTAAGCGGGAGGGAGATACGCAGTATTTT	CASTKREGDTQYF
TRBJ2-7	NA	few	15	TRBV5-4	TGTGCCAGCAGCTTGCAAGGGAGAGTTAGGAAAGAGCAGTACTTC	CASSLQGRVRKEQYF
TRBJ2-2	NA	many	12	TRBV5-1	TGCGCCAGCAGCTTGTTTCCCGGGGAGCTGTTTTTT	CASSLFPGELFF
TRBJ2-2	TRBD1	many	16	TRBV4-2	TGTGCCAGCAGCCAAAAAGGGGGACAGAGGACCGGGGAGCTGTTTTTT	CASSQKGGQRTGELFF
TRBJ2-1	TRBD2	many	19	TRBV12-3/TRBV12-4	TGTGCCAGCAGTTTAGGGGCCATGGGGACTAGCGGGAGCCCTGATGAGCAGTTCTTC	CASSLGAMGTSGSPDEQFF
TRBJ2-1	TRBD2	few	14	TRBV28	TGTGCCAGCCAGCGGGGGGGGGGGACGAATGAGCAGTTCTTC	CASQRGGGTNEQFF
TRBJ2-7	TRBD1	many	14	TRBV3-1	TGTGCCAGCAGCCTGGGACAGGGTATCGACGAGCAGTACTTC	CASSLGQGIDEQYF
TRBJ2-1	TRBD2	many	16	TRBV12-3/TRBV12-4	TGTGCCAGCAGGCCAACCGGGACTAGCGGTAACAATGAGCAGTTCTTC	CASRPTGTSGNNEQFF